This TCR beta chain came from a study of shared clonotypes between healthy human individuals. Findings and limits, study-wide: Clonotype sharing among donors likely depends on sequencing depth. For sorted subsets, rarefaction showed incomplete sequencing despite large depth. Naive subsets generally exceeded memory subsets in estimated richness.

This CDR3 has 17 amino acids. CDR1 and CDR2 from the germline V gene are MNHEY and SMNVEV (reference sequence). V was cut by 3 bases and J by 6 bases, with 22 bases left in between. As for this clone: Its antigen is as yet unknown.

Genomic DNA (from each subset) was split evenly across several immunoSEQ plates. The method was immunoSEQ multiplex PCR; TCRdb's version includes in-frame clones alone and lacks a portion of them. This sample has about 2,500,000 clones, with about 92% found just once. The V call is TRBV27, the J call TRBJ2-3, with D perhaps TRBD2 (6 bases). The sample comprised naive CD4+ T cells sorted from blood. The subset: CD45RA+ positively selected. The source of this sequence is a man between 18 and 29 years old in good health. This chain's CDR3 is CASSLLASADRGDTQYF. DNA for the CDR3: TGTGCCAGCAGTTTGTTGGCTAGCGCAGACCGCGGGGATACGCAGTATTTT.